The T cell receptor (beta chain) described here comes from a study of blood T cell repertoires in COVID-19. Study at large: PBMCs, B-cell-depleted T cells, or T cells provided the cDNA or gDNA that made up the material.

Categorization into cohorts depended on clinical history that participants reported. How the authors handled the data: Nucleated cell number was recorded as an estimate derived from reference gene primer amplification. Assay: immunoSEQ multiplex PCR; the TCRdb copy retains only in-frame clones and omits some. From that table come the V and J calls and clone size; the DNA was used to work out D and trimming. The data hold around 250,000 clones, with about 91% observed a single time. This receptor was identified in a woman in her thirties or forties with acute COVID-19. Source material: PBMCs or T cells enriched from blood (not recorded which).

The CDR3 DNA reads TGCGCCAGCAGCCAAGGTTCCGAGCCTCATCAGCCCCAGCATTTT. Encoded protein: CASSQGSEPHQPQHF. The rearrangement joins TRBV4-1 to TRBJ1-5; D gene unclear. The CDR3 sequence is 15 residues long. The V end lost 1 base, the J end lost 5 bases, and 12 bases lay between the germline ends. From germline, CDR1 is MGHRA and CDR2 YSYEKL.